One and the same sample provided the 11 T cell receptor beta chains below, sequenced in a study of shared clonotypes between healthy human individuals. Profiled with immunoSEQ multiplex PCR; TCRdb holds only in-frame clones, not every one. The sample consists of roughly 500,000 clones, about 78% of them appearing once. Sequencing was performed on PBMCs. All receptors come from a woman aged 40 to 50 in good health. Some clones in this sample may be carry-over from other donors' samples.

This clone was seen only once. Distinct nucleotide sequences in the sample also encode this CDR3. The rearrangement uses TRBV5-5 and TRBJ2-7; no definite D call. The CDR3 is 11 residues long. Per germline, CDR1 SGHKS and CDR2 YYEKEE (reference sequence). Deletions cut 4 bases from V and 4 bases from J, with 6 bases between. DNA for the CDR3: TGTGCCAGCAGCCCCCATTACGAGCAGTACTTC. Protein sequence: CASSPHYEQYF.

CDR3 coding DNA: TGTGCCAGCAGCGCAGACGGGAGTGTCGGCACTGAAGCTTTCTTT. Translation gives CASSADGSVGTEAFF. V is TRBV7-3 and J is TRBJ1-1; D call uncertain. The CDR3 spans 15 residues. Per germline, CDR1 SGHTA and CDR2 FQGTGA. V was shortened by 5 bases and J by 4 bases, with 17 bases between the two germline ends.

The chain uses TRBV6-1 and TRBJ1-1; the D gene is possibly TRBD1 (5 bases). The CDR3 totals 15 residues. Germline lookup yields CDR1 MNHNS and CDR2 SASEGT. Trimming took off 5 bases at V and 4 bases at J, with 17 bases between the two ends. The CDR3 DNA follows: TGTGCCAGCAGTCCGGACGAAAGCGGGGGCACTGAAGCTTTCTTT. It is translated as CASSPDESGGTEAFF.

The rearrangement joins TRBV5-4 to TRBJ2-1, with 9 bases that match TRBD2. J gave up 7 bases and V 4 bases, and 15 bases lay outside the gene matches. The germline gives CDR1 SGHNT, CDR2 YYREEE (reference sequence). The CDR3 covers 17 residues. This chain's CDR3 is CASSPRVGSGRSNEQFF. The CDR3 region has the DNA TGTGCCAGCAGCCCTCGAGTGGGTAGCGGGAGATCGAATGAGCAGTTCTTC.

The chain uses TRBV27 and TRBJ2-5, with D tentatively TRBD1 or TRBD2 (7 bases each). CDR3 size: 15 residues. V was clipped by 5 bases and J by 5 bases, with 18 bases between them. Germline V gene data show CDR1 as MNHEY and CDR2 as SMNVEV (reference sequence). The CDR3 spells CASSGAGGGLETQYF. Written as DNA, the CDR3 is TGTGCCAGCAGTGGAGCAGGGGGAGGGTTGGAGACCCAGTACTTC.

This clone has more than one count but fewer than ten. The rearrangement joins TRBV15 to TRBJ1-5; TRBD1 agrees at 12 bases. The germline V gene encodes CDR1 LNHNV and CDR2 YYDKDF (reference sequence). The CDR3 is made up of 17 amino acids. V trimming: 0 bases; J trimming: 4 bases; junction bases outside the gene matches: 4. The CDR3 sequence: CATSRERDRGQNQPQHF. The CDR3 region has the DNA TGTGCCACCAGCAGAGAGAGGGACAGGGGGCAAAATCAGCCCCAGCATTTT.

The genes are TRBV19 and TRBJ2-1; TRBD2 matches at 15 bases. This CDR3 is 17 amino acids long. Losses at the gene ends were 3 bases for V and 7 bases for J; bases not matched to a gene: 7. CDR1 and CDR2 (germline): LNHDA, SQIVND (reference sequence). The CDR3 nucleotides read TGTGCCAGTAGTATTTTACCCGGGACTAGCGGGAGGAATGAGCAGTTCTTC. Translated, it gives CASSILPGTSGRNEQFF.

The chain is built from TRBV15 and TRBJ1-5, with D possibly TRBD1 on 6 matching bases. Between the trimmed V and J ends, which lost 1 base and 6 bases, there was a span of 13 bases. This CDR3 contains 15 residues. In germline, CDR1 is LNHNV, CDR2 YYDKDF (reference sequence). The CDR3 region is CATSRVVGGGQPQHF. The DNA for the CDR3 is TGTGCCACCAGCAGAGTGGTGGGAGGGGGTCAGCCCCAGCATTTT.

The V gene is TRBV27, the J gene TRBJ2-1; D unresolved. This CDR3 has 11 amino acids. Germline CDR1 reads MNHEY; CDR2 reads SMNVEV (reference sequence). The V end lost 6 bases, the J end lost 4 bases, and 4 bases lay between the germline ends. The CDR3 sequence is CASSPYNEQFF. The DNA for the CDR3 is TGTGCCAGCAGCCCTTACAATGAGCAGTTCTTC.

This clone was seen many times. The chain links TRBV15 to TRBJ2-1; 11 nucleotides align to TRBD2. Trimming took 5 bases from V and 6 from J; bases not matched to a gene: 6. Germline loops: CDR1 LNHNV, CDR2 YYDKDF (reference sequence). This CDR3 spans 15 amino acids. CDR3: CATSQLAGVGNEQFF. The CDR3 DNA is TGTGCCACCAGCCAACTAGCGGGAGTCGGCAATGAGCAGTTCTTC.

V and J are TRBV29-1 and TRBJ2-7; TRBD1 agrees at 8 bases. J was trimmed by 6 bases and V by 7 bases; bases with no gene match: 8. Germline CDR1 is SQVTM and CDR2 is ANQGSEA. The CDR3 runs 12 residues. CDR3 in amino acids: CSAGTGFSEQYF. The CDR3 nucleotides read TGCAGCGCCGGGACAGGTTTCTCCGAGCAGTACTTC.